The rows below give T cell receptor beta chains drawn from one sample of a study of breast tumors, draining lymph nodes, adjacent tissues. MiXCR, applied by TCRdb to the multiplex PCR reads, yields one record per CDR3 protein. Altogether over 150,000 distinct CDR3 sequences are present, 30% to 35% being singletons, with the ten largest covering roughly 4.3%. What was sequenced was axillary lymph node tissue. The source is a female donor with breast cancer. Some clones in this sample may be carry-over from other donors' samples. CDR3s include the opening cysteine and the closing phenylalanine or tryptophan. Each record gives: V gene, J gene, D gene, clone size, CDR3 protein, CDR3 DNA. A D gene is named only where the DNA matches it firmly. Where a row states a size, it is once, few, many or the class of an expanded clone; other rows omit it.

V: TRBV6-6; J: TRBJ1-2; D: .; size: .; CDR3: CASSPDQAARLYGYTF; DNA: TGTGCCAGCAGCCCGGATCAAGCAGCCCGACTCTATGGCTACACCTTC
V: TRBV3-1; J: TRBJ2-7; D: TRBD2; size: few; CDR3: CASSQDETSGYEQYF; DNA: TGTGCCAGCAGCCAAGATGAGACTAGCGGCTACGAGCAGTACTTC
V: TRBV20-1; J: TRBJ2-3; D: TRBD2; size: .; CDR3: CSASEYGGRALDTQYF; DNA: TGCAGTGCTAGCGAATATGGCGGGAGAGCCTTAGATACGCAGTATTTT
V: TRBV7-2; J: TRBJ1-2; D: .; size: .; CDR3: CASSQGTRVAIGGYTF; DNA: TGTGCCAGCAGCCAGGGGACAAGGGTGGCTATCGGTGGCTACACCTTC
V: TRBV20-1; J: TRBJ1-1; D: TRBD1; size: many; CDR3: CSAQQGAVNTEAFF; DNA: TGCAGTGCACAACAGGGGGCTGTGAACACTGAAGCTTTCTTT
V: TRBV9; J: TRBJ2-1; D: .; size: many; CDR3: CASSGRGSYNEQFF; DNA: TGTGCCAGCAGCGGCAGGGGCTCCTACAATGAGCAGTTCTTC
V: TRBV7-9; J: TRBJ2-7; D: .; size: .; CDR3: CASSSLDGTKGEQYF; DNA: TGTGCCAGCAGCTCCCTGGACGGGACCAAAGGCGAGCAGTACTTC
V: TRBV6-5; J: TRBJ2-1; D: .; size: many; CDR3: CASRPTVGEQFF; DNA: TGTGCCAGCAGACCTACTGTTGGTGAGCAGTTCTTC
V: TRBV15; J: TRBJ1-2; D: .; size: many; CDR3: CATSRPDRRGYGYTF; DNA: TGTGCCACCAGCAGACCCGACAGGAGGGGTTATGGCTACACCTTC
V: TRBV12-3/TRBV12-4; J: TRBJ1-4; D: TRBD1; size: .; CDR3: CASSKGANNEKLFF; DNA: TGTGCCAGCAGTAAGGGGGCCAATAATGAAAAACTGTTTTTT
V: TRBV6-6; J: TRBJ2-7; D: .; size: many; CDR3: CASSPLLDPSYEQYF; DNA: TGTGCCAGCAGCCCCCTACTAGACCCGTCCTACGAGCAGTACTTC
V: TRBV18; J: TRBJ1-5; D: .; size: many; CDR3: CASSPAGQPQHF; DNA: TGTGCCAGCTCACCAGCTGGACAGCCCCAGCATTTT
V: TRBV12-3/TRBV12-4; J: TRBJ1-5; D: TRBD1; size: .; CDR3: CASSKGQGSQPQHF; DNA: TGTGCCAGCAGCAAGGGACAGGGAAGCCAGCCCCAGCATTTT
V: TRBV6-6; J: TRBJ1-5; D: .; size: .; CDR3: CASRGGLGLRPQHF; DNA: TGTGCCAGCAGGGGCGGCCTGGGACTGAGGCCCCAGCATTTT
V: TRBV3-1; J: TRBJ1-4; D: .; size: .; CDR3: CASSQDIRGGAKLFF; DNA: TGTGCCAGCAGCCAAGATATCCGGGGCGGTGCAAAACTGTTTTTT
V: TRBV20-1; J: TRBJ1-4; D: .; size: many; CDR3: CSARVDRGAEKLFF; DNA: TGCAGTGCTAGGGTGGACAGAGGGGCTGAAAAACTGTTTTTT
V: TRBV5-1; J: TRBJ1-2; D: .; size: many; CDR3: CASSFPDGYGYTF; DNA: TGCGCCAGCAGCTTCCCGGACGGGTATGGCTACACCTTC
V: TRBV20-1; J: TRBJ1-5; D: .; size: many; CDR3: CSASSGDTNQPQHF; DNA: TGCAGTGCCAGTAGCGGGGACACAAATCAGCCCCAGCATTTT
V: TRBV24-1; J: TRBJ1-2; D: .; size: once; CDR3: CATSDLWGYTF; DNA: TGTGCCACCAGTGATTTGTGGGGCTACACCTTC
V: TRBV9; J: TRBJ2-6; D: .; size: .; CDR3: CASSVSTGTGANVLTF; DNA: TGTGCCAGCAGCGTATCCACGGGGACTGGGGCCAACGTCCTGACTTTC
V: TRBV19; J: TRBJ2-5; D: .; size: many; CDR3: CASSTLADPGTQYF; DNA: TGTGCCAGTAGTACCTTAGCAGACCCAGGGACCCAGTACTTC
V: TRBV7-2; J: TRBJ2-7; D: TRBD2; size: many; CDR3: CASRTSGGSYEQYF; DNA: TGTGCCAGCCGGACTAGCGGGGGCTCCTACGAGCAGTACTTC
V: TRBV30; J: TRBJ2-1; D: .; size: many; CDR3: CAPVDMNEQFF; DNA: TGTGCCCCCGTTGACATGAATGAGCAGTTCTTC
V: TRBV20-1; J: TRBJ1-6; D: .; size: many; CDR3: CSARESRGSNSPLHF; DNA: TGCAGTGCTAGGGAAAGCCGTGGATCTAATTCACCCCTCCACTTT
V: TRBV20-1; J: TRBJ2-2; D: .; size: .; CDR3: CSASKGGTGELFF; DNA: TGCAGTGCTAGTAAGGGAGGCACCGGGGAGCTGTTTTTT